The T cell receptor beta chain described here comes from a study of molecular identifiers for immune sequencing clone quantification. Whole-study results and caveats: Reportedly, one cell's Jurkat TCR RNA was detected within 1,100,000 naive CD8 cells. Whereas naive cells kept under 1% of molecules in clones above 20 RNA copies, such clones held over 97% in effectors.

The CDR3 extends over 13 amino acids. V lost 6 bases, J lost 3 bases, and 15 bases lay in between. The germline V gene encodes CDR1 DFQATT and CDR2 SNEGSKA (reference sequence). TCRdb reprocessed the PCR reads via MiXCR and lists one record per CDR3 protein. The profile shows about 640,000 distinct CDR3 sequences, about 20% of them singletons. Input for naive CD8 libraries was about 18,000 to 1,100,000 sorted cells; the RNA fraction used was 10%, 30% or 50%. Sorted naive CD8 T cells were those defined as CD8+CD4-CCR7+CD45RA+. On this clonotype itself: Its target is unknown. Being one base from a much bigger clone, this may be a read error.

The material sequenced was naive CD8+ T cells from blood, with Jurkat cell RNA spiked in. Noted subset: FACS-sorted CD8+CD4-CCR7+CD45RA+ naive T cells. The chain has TRBV20-1 and TRBJ2-7, with D perhaps being TRBD1 or TRBD2 (6 bases each). The source is a human donor in good health. Some libraries in this study had Jurkat cell RNA spiked in. CDR3: CSAGGRGFYEQYF. The CDR3 nucleotides are TGCAGTGCCGGGGGAAGGGGGTTCTACGAGCAGTACTTC.